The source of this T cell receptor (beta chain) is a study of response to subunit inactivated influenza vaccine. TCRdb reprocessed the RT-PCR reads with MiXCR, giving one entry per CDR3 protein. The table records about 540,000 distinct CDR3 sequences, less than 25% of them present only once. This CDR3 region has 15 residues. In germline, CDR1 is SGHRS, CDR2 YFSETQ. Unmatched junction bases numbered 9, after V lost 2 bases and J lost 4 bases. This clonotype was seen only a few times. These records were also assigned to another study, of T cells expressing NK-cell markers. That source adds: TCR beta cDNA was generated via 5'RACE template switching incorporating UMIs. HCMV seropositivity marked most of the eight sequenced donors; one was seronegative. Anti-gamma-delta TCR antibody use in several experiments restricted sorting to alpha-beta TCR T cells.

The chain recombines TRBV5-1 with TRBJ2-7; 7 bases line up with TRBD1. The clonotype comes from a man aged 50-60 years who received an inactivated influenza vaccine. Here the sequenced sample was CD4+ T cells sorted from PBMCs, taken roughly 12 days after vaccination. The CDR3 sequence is CASSLRSRDSYEQYF. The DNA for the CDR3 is TGCGCCAGCAGCTTACGGTCCCGGGACAGTTACGAGCAGTACTTC.